The rows below give T cell receptor beta chains drawn from one sample of a study of blood T cell repertoires in COVID-19. Here immunoSEQ multiplex PCR was the method, and the copy in TCRdb shows in-frame clones only, minus some. The sample gives 100,000 to 150,000 clones, 74% of which show up once; around 5.9% is in the top ten. The sequenced material came from peripheral blood. These receptors were obtained from a man in his 60s with acute or convalescent COVID-19. The CDR3 runs from the conserved cysteine through the conserved F or W. A D gene is named only where the DNA matches it firmly. The listing skips clone size in some rows; elsewhere it reads once, few, many or a size class.

clone_size	v_call	j_call	d_call	cdr3_aa	cdr3_nt
.	TRBV19	TRBJ1-5	.	CASSILMRSNQPQHF	TGTGCCAGTAGTATATTGATGCGAAGCAATCAGCCCCAGCATTTT
.	TRBV14	TRBJ2-7	.	CASSQVLAATYEQYF	TGTGCCAGCAGCCAAGTGCTAGCAGCTACCTACGAGCAGTACTTC
few	TRBV28	TRBJ1-2	TRBD1	CASSGQGLYGYTF	TGTGCCAGCAGTGGACAGGGACTCTATGGCTACACCTTC
once	TRBV2	TRBJ1-5	.	CASNSNSNQPQHF	TGTGCCAGCAACAGTAATAGCAATCAGCCCCAGCATTTT
.	TRBV11-3	TRBJ2-7	TRBD2	CASSLDPLAGFYEQYF	TGTGCCAGCAGCTTAGATCCACTAGCGGGATTCTACGAGCAGTACTTC
.	TRBV3-1/TRBV3-2	TRBJ1-1	.	CASSHAGEAFF	TGTGCCAGCAGCCATGCGGGTGAAGCTTTCTTT
few	TRBV6-5	TRBJ1-2	.	CATRREGSVNYGYTF	TGTGCCACCCGGCGCGAGGGCTCTGTTAACTATGGCTACACCTTC
few	TRBV21-1	TRBJ2-2	.	CASRQGLTGELFF	TGTGCCAGCAGACAGGGTTTGACCGGGGAGCTGTTTTTT
.	TRBV12-3/TRBV12-4	TRBJ1-2	.	CASSLGIRYGYTF	TGTGCCAGCAGTTTAGGTATACGGTATGGCTACACCTTC
.	TRBV7-3	TRBJ2-2	.	CASSLSGIRSTGELFF	TGTGCCAGCAGCTTAAGCGGGATCAGGAGCACCGGGGAGCTGTTTTTT
.	TRBV6-1	TRBJ1-1	TRBD1	CASSEATGGWTEAFF	TGTGCCAGCAGTGAAGCGACAGGGGGCTGGACTGAAGCTTTCTTT
once	TRBV2	TRBJ2-5	TRBD2	CASRAERTSAEETQYF	TGTGCCAGCAGGGCAGAGAGAACTAGCGCCGAAGAGACCCAGTACTTC
.	TRBV7-9	TRBJ2-3	.	CASSLSLGADTQYF	TGTGCCAGCAGCTTAAGTTTGGGCGCGGATACGCAGTATTTT
.	TRBV2	TRBJ2-7	.	CASSATRDEQYF	TGTGCCAGCAGTGCCACCAGGGACGAGCAGTACTTC
.	TRBV21-1	TRBJ2-7	.	CASSTSEPKLSYEQYF	TGTGCCAGCAGCACCTCCGAGCCGAAATTGTCCTACGAGCAGTACTTC
.	TRBV6-4	TRBJ2-3	TRBD2	CASSDSRRGDTDTQYF	TGTGCCAGCAGTGACTCACGACGGGGGGACACAGATACGCAGTATTTT
.	TRBV6-6	TRBJ1-1	TRBD1	CASTSPDRGFTEAFF	TGTGCCAGCACCTCTCCGGACAGGGGGTTCACTGAAGCTTTCTTT
.	TRBV6-4	TRBJ2-3	TRBD1	CASKTGTDSDTQYF	TGTGCCAGCAAAACCGGGACAGACTCAGATACGCAGTATTTT
.	TRBV30	TRBJ1-3	.	CAWRDPGSGNTIYF	TGTGCCTGGAGAGACCCGGGCTCTGGAAACACCATATATTTT
.	TRBV10-3	TRBJ2-7	.	CAIRGLLGEQYF	TGTGCCATCCGGGGACTTTTGGGCGAGCAGTACTTC
once	TRBV18	TRBJ1-6	TRBD1	CASSPQGALNSPLHF	TGTGCCAGCTCACCACAGGGGGCCCTTAATTCACCCCTCCACTTT
few	TRBV9	TRBJ2-3	.	CASSVRSTGTDTQYF	TGTGCCAGCAGCGTGAGGAGTACCGGCACAGATACGCAGTATTTT
.	TRBV5-1	TRBJ1-1	.	CASSLQGLMNTEAFF	TGCGCCAGCAGCTTACAGGGATTAATGAACACTGAAGCTTTCTTT
.	TRBV5-5	TRBJ1-2	.	CASSLQNTNYGYTF	TGTGCCAGCAGCTTGCAGAATACTAACTATGGCTACACCTTC
.	TRBV29-1	TRBJ2-1	TRBD2	CSVEVRTSGTYNEQFF	TGCAGCGTTGAAGTGCGGACTAGCGGGACCTACAATGAGCAGTTCTTC
.	TRBV3-1/TRBV3-2	TRBJ2-7	.	CASSQETGAQYF	TGTGCCAGCAGCCAAGAGACAGGTGCGCAGTACTTC
.	TRBV19	TRBJ2-1	TRBD1	CATQGQGWGEQFF	TGTGCCACCCAAGGACAGGGCTGGGGTGAGCAGTTCTTC
.	TRBV19	TRBJ1-4	TRBD1	CASSRDSLLTNEKLFF	TGTGCCAGTAGTAGGGACAGCCTCCTAACTAATGAAAAACTGTTTTTT
.	TRBV6-5	TRBJ1-2	TRBD1	CASKRDRTSYGYTF	TGTGCCAGCAAACGGGACAGGACTTCCTATGGCTACACCTTC
.	TRBV6-5	TRBJ1-4	.	CASSHGGANEKLFF	TGTGCCAGCAGTCACGGTGGGGCAAATGAAAAACTGTTTTTT
.	TRBV2	TRBJ1-1	TRBD1	CASGRDGPRGQAFF	TGTGCCAGCGGGAGAGACGGACCCAGGGGGCAAGCTTTCTTT
.	TRBV5-6	TRBJ2-7	TRBD1	CASSWTGEEQYF	TGTGCCAGCAGCTGGACAGGGGAAGAGCAGTACTTC
.	TRBV5-8	TRBJ2-7	.	CASSPIPLAPYEQYF	TGTGCCAGCAGCCCAATCCCCCTAGCCCCCTACGAGCAGTACTTC
.	TRBV19	TRBJ2-1	TRBD2	CAIALAGDSYNEQFF	TGTGCCATCGCATTAGCGGGTGACTCCTACAATGAGCAGTTCTTC
.	TRBV7-3	TRBJ1-1	.	CASSRAGMNTEAFF	TGTGCCAGCAGCCGAGCGGGGATGAACACTGAAGCTTTCTTT
.	TRBV18	TRBJ1-2	TRBD1	CASSIGTGFYAEDGYTF	TGTGCCAGCTCCATCGGGACAGGGTTTTATGCGGAGGATGGCTACACCTTC
.	TRBV19	TRBJ2-1	TRBD2	CASSIPTSGTSSLEQFF	TGTGCCAGTAGTATCCCGACATCCGGGACTAGCTCTCTGGAGCAGTTCTTC
few	TRBV5-1	TRBJ1-3	TRBD1	CASGSGTAGNTIYF	TGCGCCAGCGGATCCGGGACAGCAGGAAACACCATATATTTT
once	TRBV6-6	TRBJ1-1	.	CATLLNTEAFF	TGTGCCACTCTTTTGAACACTGAAGCTTTCTTT
.	TRBV9	TRBJ1-2	TRBD1	CASSVDQGVYGYTF	TGTGCCAGCAGCGTCGATCAGGGGGTCTATGGCTACACCTTC
.	TRBV7-9	TRBJ2-3	TRBD2	CASSPQRRGGNTQYF	TGTGCCAGCAGCCCCCAACGGCGGGGGGGTAATACGCAGTATTTT
.	TRBV18	TRBJ1-1	TRBD1	CASSATGDTEAFF	TGTGCCAGCTCAGCGACAGGGGACACTGAAGCTTTCTTT
.	TRBV18	TRBJ2-1	TRBD2	CASSPSSGSGRNEQFF	TGTGCCAGCTCACCGAGTAGCGGGAGCGGTCGCAATGAGCAGTTCTTC
.	TRBV30	TRBJ1-2	TRBD1	CAWSPRQGAGSYGYTF	TGTGCCTGGAGTCCAAGACAGGGGGCTGGGAGCTATGGCTACACCTTC
.	TRBV28	TRBJ1-1	.	CASKPGGAVTEAFF	TGTGCCAGCAAGCCGGGGGGCGCTGTCACTGAAGCTTTCTTT
.	TRBV5-4	TRBJ1-6	TRBD1	CASSRDRAISPLHF	TGTGCCAGCAGCCGGGACAGGGCCATTTCACCCCTCCACTTT
.	TRBV7-2	TRBJ2-1	TRBD2	CASSFPRGGVNEQFF	TGTGCCAGCAGCTTCCCCCGGGGGGGGGTGAATGAGCAGTTCTTC
few	TRBV18	TRBJ2-1	TRBD1	CASSPTGQVLYNEQFF	TGTGCCAGCTCACCAACGGGACAGGTGCTATACAATGAGCAGTTCTTC